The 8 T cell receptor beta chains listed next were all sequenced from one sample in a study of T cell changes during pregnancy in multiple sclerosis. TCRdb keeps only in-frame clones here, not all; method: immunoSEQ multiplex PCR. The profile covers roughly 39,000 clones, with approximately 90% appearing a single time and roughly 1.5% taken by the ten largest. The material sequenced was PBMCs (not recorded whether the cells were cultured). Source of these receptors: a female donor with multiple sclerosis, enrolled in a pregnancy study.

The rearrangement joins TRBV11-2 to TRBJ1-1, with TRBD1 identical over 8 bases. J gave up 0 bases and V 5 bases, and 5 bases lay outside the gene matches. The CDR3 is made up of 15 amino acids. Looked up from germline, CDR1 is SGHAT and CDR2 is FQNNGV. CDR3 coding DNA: TGTGCCAGCAGCACGGGACAGGTCGTGAACACTGAAGCTTTCTTT. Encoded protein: CASSTGQVVNTEAFF.

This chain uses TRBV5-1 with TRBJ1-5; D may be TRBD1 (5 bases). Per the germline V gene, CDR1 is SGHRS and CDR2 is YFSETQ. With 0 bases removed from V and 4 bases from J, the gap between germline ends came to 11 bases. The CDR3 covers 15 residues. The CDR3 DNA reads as TGCGCCAGCAGCTTGGGTCAGGGAGGGAATCAGCCCCAGCATTTT. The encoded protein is CASSLGQGGNQPQHF.

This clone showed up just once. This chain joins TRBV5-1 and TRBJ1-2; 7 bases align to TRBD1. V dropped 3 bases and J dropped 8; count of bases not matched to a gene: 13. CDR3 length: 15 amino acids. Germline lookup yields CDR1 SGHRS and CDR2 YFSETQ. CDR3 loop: CASSSLQGQDRGYTF. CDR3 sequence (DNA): TGCGCCAGCAGCTCGCTACAGGGGCAGGATAGAGGCTACACCTTC.

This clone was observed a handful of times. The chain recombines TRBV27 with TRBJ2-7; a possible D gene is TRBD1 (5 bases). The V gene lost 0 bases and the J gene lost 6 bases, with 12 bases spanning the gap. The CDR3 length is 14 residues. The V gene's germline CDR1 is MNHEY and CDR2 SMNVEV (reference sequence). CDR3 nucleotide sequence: TGTGCCAGCAGTTTATCGCAGGGTACTCGCGAGCAGTACTTC. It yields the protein CASSLSQGTREQYF.

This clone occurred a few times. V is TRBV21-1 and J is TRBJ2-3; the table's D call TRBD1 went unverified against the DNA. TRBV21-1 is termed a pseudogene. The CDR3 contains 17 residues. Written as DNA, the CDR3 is TGTGCCAGCAGCAAAGTCCGGGACAGGGCGTTCACAGATACGCAGTATTTT. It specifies CASSKVRDRAFTDTQYF.

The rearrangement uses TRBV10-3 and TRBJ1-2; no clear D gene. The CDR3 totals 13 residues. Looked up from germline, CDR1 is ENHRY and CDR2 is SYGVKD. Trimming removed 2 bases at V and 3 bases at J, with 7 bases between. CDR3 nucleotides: TGTGCCATCAGTGAGCAGAGCGACTATGGCTACACCTTC. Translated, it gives CAISEQSDYGYTF.

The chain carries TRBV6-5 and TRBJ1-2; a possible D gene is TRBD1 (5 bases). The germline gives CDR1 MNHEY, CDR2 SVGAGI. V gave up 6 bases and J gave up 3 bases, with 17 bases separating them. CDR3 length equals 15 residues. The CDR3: CASRSEAEGYYGYTF. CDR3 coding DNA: TGTGCCAGCAGGAGTGAAGCTGAGGGGTACTATGGCTACACCTTC.

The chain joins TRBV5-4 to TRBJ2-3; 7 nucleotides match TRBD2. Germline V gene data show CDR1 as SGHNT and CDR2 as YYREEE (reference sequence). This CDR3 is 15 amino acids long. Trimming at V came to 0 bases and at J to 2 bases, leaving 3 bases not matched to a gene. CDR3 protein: CASSLGGSHTDTQYF. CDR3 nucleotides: TGTGCCAGCAGCTTGGGCGGGAGCCACACAGATACGCAGTATTTT.